Included here is one T cell receptor beta chain sequence, with context. The antigen remains unidentified. The record originates from a study of graft-versus-host responses after intestinal transplantation. Libraries were prepared by immunoSEQ multiplex PCR; TCRdb keeps only in-frame clonotypes and omits some of them. The profile shows 90,000 to 120,000 clones, around 90% of them singletons. This CDR3 is 14 amino acids long. Germline V gene lookup returns CDR1 SGHRS and CDR2 YFSETQ. The V gene lost 1 base and the J gene lost 3 bases, with 7 bases spanning the gap. This clonotype was sampled from a human donor who was the organ donor for an intestinal transplant. This sample comprised unstimulated CD4+ T cells sorted from spleen or lymph node cells, obtained before transplant. The rearrangement uses TRBV5-1 and TRBJ1-4; D is uncertain. CDR3 residues: CASSLQVANEKLFF. The DNA of the CDR3 is TGCGCCAGCAGCTTGCAGGTAGCTAATGAAAAACTGTTTTTT.